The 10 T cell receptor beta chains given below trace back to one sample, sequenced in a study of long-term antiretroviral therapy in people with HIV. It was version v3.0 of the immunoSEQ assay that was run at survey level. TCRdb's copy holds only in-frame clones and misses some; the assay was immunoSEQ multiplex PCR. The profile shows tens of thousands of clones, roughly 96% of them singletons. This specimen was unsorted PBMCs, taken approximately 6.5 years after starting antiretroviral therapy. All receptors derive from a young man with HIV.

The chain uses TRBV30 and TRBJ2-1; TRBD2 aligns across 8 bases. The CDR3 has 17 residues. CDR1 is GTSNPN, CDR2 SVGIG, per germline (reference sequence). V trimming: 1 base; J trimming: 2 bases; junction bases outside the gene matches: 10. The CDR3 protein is CAWSGSGSGSAYNEQFF. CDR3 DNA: TGTGCCTGGAGTGGGTCGGGGAGCGGGAGCGCCTACAATGAGCAGTTCTTC.

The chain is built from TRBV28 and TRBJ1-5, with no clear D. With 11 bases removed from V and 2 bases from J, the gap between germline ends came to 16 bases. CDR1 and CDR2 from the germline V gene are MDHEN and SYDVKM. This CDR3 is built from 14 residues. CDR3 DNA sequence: TGTGCCTCCGAAGGAGGAGGAGGCAATCAGCCCCAGCATTTT. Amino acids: CASEGGGGNQPQHF. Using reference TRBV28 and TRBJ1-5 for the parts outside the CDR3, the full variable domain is DVKVTQSSRYLVKRTGEKVFLECVQDMDHENMFWYRQDPGLGLRLIYFSYDVKMKEKGDIPEGYSVSREKKERFSLILESASTNQTSMYLCASEGGGGNQPQHFGDGTRLSIL.

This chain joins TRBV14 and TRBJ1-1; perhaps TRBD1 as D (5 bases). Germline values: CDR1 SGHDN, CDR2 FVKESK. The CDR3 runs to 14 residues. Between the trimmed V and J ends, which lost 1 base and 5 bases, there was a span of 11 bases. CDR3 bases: TGTGCCAGCAGCCAAGGGTGGGGGGGGACTGAAGCTTTCTTT. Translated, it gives CASSQGWGGTEAFF.

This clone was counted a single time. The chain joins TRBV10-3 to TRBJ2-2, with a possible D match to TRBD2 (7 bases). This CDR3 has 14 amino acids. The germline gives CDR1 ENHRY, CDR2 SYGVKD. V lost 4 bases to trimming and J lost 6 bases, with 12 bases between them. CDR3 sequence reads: CAISVRGASGELFF. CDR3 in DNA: TGTGCCATCAGTGTTCGGGGGGCGTCCGGGGAGCTGTTTTTT.

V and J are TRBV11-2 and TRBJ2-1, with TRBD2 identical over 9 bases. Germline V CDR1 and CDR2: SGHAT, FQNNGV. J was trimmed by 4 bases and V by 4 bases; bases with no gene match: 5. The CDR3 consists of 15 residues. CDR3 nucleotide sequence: TGTGCCAGCAGCTCGGGACTAGCCATGTACAATGAGCAGTTCTTC. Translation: CASSSGLAMYNEQFF.

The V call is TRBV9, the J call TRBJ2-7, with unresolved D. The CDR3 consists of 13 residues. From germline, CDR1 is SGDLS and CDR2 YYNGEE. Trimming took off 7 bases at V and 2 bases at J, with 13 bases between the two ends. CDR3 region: CASGGTDPYEQYF. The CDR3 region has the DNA TGTGCCAGCGGCGGTACTGATCCCTACGAGCAGTACTTC.

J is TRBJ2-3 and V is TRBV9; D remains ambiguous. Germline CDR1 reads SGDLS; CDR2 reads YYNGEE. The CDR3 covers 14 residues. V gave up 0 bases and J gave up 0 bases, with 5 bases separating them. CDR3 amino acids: CASSVVPSTDTQYF. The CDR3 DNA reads TGTGCCAGCAGCGTAGTTCCTAGCACAGATACGCAGTATTTT.

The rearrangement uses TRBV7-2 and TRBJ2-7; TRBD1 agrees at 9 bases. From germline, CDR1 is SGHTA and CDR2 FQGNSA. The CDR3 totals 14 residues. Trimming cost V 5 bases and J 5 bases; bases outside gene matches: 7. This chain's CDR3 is CASSKQGARNEQYF. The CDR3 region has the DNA TGTGCCAGCAGCAAACAGGGGGCTAGGAACGAGCAGTACTTC.

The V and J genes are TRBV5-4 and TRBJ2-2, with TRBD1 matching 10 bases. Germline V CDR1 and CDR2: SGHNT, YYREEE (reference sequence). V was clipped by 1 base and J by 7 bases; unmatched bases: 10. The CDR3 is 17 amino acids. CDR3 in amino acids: CASSLLFDRGPDGELFF. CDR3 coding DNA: TGTGCCAGCAGCTTGCTATTTGACAGGGGGCCAGACGGGGAGCTGTTTTTT.

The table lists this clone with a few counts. CDR3 DNA: TGTGCCAGCAGCCCCAGAGGACAGGCGAGCGCGAACACCGGGGAGCTGTTTTTT. Encoded protein: CASSPRGQASANTGELFF. The chain combines TRBV7-9 with TRBJ2-2, with TRBD1 identical over 7 bases. V was pared by 5 bases and J by 0 bases, with 12 bases of the junction left unmatched. The CDR3 length is 18 residues. The V gene's germline CDR1 is SEHNR and CDR2 FQNEAQ (reference sequence).